What follows is one TCR beta chain and its context. This specimen belongs to a study of identical twins. TCRdb re-called the 5' RACE reads through MiXCR, storing one row per CDR3 protein. Seen here are 1.5 million to 2 million distinct CDR3 sequences, less than 40% observed once, and the top ten hold 0.25% to 0.3%. The sequencing input was cord blood. The sequence was obtained from a newborn girl in good health.

This chain's CDR3 is CASSVDHHTGELFF. For the CDR3, the DNA is TGTGCCAGCAGCGTAGACCATCACACCGGGGAGCTGTTTTTT. This chain joins TRBV9 and TRBJ2-2; the D is unclear. The CDR3 length is 14 residues. CDR1 is SGDLS, CDR2 YYNGEE, per germline. Trimming cost V 0 bases and J 3 bases, with 6 bases left between them.